Each of the 26 T cell receptor beta chains below was sequenced from the same sample in a study of blood T cell repertoires in COVID-19. Clones were read by immunoSEQ multiplex PCR, and TCRdb kept only the in-frame ones, dropping some. The profile shows roughly 64,000 clones, 86% of them singletons. Input material: peripheral blood. The receptors come from a man aged 50-59 years with active COVID-19.

This clone came up a few times. CDR3 in DNA: TGCAGCGTGGGCCCGGGACGGGAGGGTAGATTCTCTGGGGCCAACGTCCTGACTTTC. Its protein product is CSVGPGREGRFSGANVLTF. V and J are TRBV29-1 and TRBJ2-6, with TRBD2 identical over 8 bases. V lost 6 bases and J lost 0; bases outside the gene matches: 16. The V gene's germline CDR1 is SQVTM and CDR2 ANQGSEA. The CDR3 has 19 residues.

In DNA form, the CDR3 reads TGTGCCACCAGCGGGACAGGTAGCAATCAGCCCCAGCATTTT. Translation gives CATSGTGSNQPQHF. V is TRBV15 and J is TRBJ1-5; 8 nucleotides match TRBD1. CDR1 LNHNV and CDR2 YYDKDF come from the germline V gene (reference sequence). After removal of 5 bases from V and 0 bases from J, the junction contained 0 bases not matched to a gene. This CDR3 comprises 14 residues.

In this sample, this clone turned up once. The chain combines TRBV5-1 with TRBJ2-7; D is perhaps TRBD1 (6 bases). CDR1 and CDR2 from the germline V gene are SGHRS and YFSETQ. The CDR3 covers 16 residues. The germline V and J ends were trimmed by 0 bases and 2 bases, with 15 bases remaining between them. The CDR3: CASSLGGSQGTYEQYF. In DNA form, the CDR3 reads TGCGCCAGCAGCTTGGGAGGGTCTCAGGGGACCTACGAGCAGTACTTC.

The rearrangement links TRBV6-2 or TRBV6-3 to TRBJ1-5; unclear D gene. The CDR3 loop spans 15 amino acids. The V gene lost 0 bases and the J gene lost 3 bases, with 9 bases spanning the gap. In germline, CDR1 is MNHEY, CDR2 SVGEGT. The CDR3 coding sequence is TGTGCCAGCAGTTACTCGACTACCTCCAATCAGCCCCAGCATTTT. Protein product: CASSYSTTSNQPQHF.

The genes are TRBV6-4 and TRBJ2-1; D ambiguous. The CDR3 spans 15 residues. Deletions cut 0 bases from V and 9 bases from J, with 15 bases between. Looked up from germline, CDR1 is MRHNA and CDR2 is SNTAGT. The CDR3 loop reads CASSDSGGRLSEQFF. The CDR3 coding sequence is TGTGCCAGCAGTGACTCAGGCGGCCGCCTTAGTGAGCAGTTCTTC.

Here the CDR3 reads CASSSGTDEQYF. DNA of the CDR3: TGCGCCAGCAGCTCAGGGACAGACGAGCAGTACTTC. The chain combines TRBV5-1 with TRBJ2-7; 7 bases line up with TRBD1. The germline gives CDR1 SGHRS, CDR2 YFSETQ. The CDR3 consists of 12 residues. The J segment lost 5 bases and the V segment lost 3 bases, leaving 2 bases of the junction unmatched.

V gene TRBV9 combines with J gene TRBJ2-1, with a weak D call TRBD2 (6 bases). This CDR3 is 14 amino acids long. The V gene lost 7 bases and the J gene lost 8 bases, with 19 bases spanning the gap. Germline CDR1 is SGDLS and CDR2 is YYNGEE. CDR3 sequence: CASSMEGEQYEQFF. DNA for the CDR3: TGTGCCAGCTCGATGGAGGGCGAGCAATATGAGCAGTTCTTC.

The chain recombines TRBV9 with TRBJ2-3; 8 bases are a match to TRBD2. Germline lookup yields CDR1 SGDLS and CDR2 YYNGEE. The length of the CDR3 is 18 residues. Trimming removed 3 bases from V and 0 bases from J; junction bases left unmatched: 12. The CDR3 spells CASSASGLVSLSTDTQYF. The DNA for the CDR3 is TGTGCCAGCAGCGCGTCGGGACTAGTCTCCCTTAGCACAGATACGCAGTATTTT.

On this clone: The junction differs from germline at one of its ends, possibly a read error. The gene calls are TRBV7-7 and TRBJ2-1; 12 positions match TRBD2. This CDR3 contains 17 residues. Per germline, CDR1 SSHAT and CDR2 FNYEAQ (reference sequence). CDR3 sequence (DNA): TGTGCTAGCAGCTTAGATTTGGCTAGCGGGGGGGCTAATGAGCAGTTCTTC. This translates into CASSLDLASGGANEQFF.

This chain joins TRBV6-4 and TRBJ2-2, with D perhaps TRBD1 (9 bases). Per the germline V gene, CDR1 is MRHNA and CDR2 is SNTAGT. Trimming removed 4 bases at V and 7 bases at J, with 25 bases between. The CDR3 runs to 18 residues. The CDR3 DNA reads as TGTGCCAGCAGTGGCGGGGGGACAGGGAAGGTAGAGGGCGGGGAGCTGTTTTTT. Residues: CASSGGGTGKVEGGELFF.

The chain uses TRBV7-9 and TRBJ2-7, with TRBD1 identical over 8 bases. Trimming at V came to 3 bases and at J to 6 bases, leaving 7 bases not matched to a gene. The germline gives CDR1 SEHNR, CDR2 FQNEAQ (reference sequence). This CDR3 has 14 amino acids. The CDR3, as DNA: TGTGCCAGCAGCTTGGGACAGGATCTCTTCGAGCAGTACTTC. As protein: CASSLGQDLFEQYF.

The genes are TRBV5-1 and TRBJ1-6; 8 bases agree with TRBD1. The CDR3 contains 15 residues. CDR1 is SGHRS, CDR2 YFSETQ, per germline. The V segment lost 2 bases and the J segment 7 bases; nucleotides outside the gene matches: 5. This CDR3 reads CASSLDRQGNSPLHF. The CDR3 coding sequence is TGCGCCAGCAGCTTAGACAGACAGGGGAATTCACCCCTCCACTTT.

The chain uses TRBV6-2 or TRBV6-3 and TRBJ2-6; TRBD1 matches at 9 bases. The CDR3 extends over 17 amino acids. Germline-derived CDR1 and CDR2 are MNHEY and SVGEGT. V was pared by 5 bases and J by 2 bases, with 7 bases of the junction left unmatched. CDR3 loop: CASSPIRQGAGANVLTF. The CDR3 coding sequence is TGTGCCAGCAGTCCAATCCGACAGGGGGCTGGGGCCAACGTCCTGACTTTC.

The chain employs TRBV6-6 and TRBJ1-2; 8 nucleotides match TRBD1. The V gene end was trimmed by 6 bases and the J gene end by 8 bases; junction bases not matched to a gene: 8. This CDR3 has 13 amino acids. The germline V gene has CDR1 MNHNY and CDR2 SVGAGI (reference sequence). The CDR3 DNA reads TGTGCCAGCAGCCGAAACAGGGGGGAGGGCTACACCTTC. It encodes CASSRNRGEGYTF.

The rearrangement links TRBV15 to TRBJ1-6; D gene uncertain. Per the germline V gene, CDR1 is LNHNV and CDR2 is YYDKDF (reference sequence). The CDR3 sequence is 17 residues long. Trimming shortened V by 0 bases and J by 0 bases, and 9 bases separated the two germline ends. The CDR3 DNA sequence: TGTGCCACCAGCAGAGATTTGGGAGGCTCCTATAATTCACCCCTCCACTTT. Its translation is CATSRDLGGSYNSPLHF.

J is TRBJ1-5 and V is TRBV19; 9 nucleotides agree with TRBD1. This CDR3 contains 15 residues. Trimming at V came to 5 bases and at J to 3 bases, leaving 5 bases not matched to a gene. Looked up from germline, CDR1 is LNHDA and CDR2 is SQIVND (reference sequence). CDR3 residues: CASSFGQGINQPQHF. The CDR3 region has the DNA TGTGCCAGTAGTTTCGGACAGGGGATCAATCAGCCCCAGCATTTT.

The CDR3 region has the DNA TGTGCCAGCAGCTTAGCTCGGACAGGGAGGACTGGTGGCTACACCTTC. Translation gives CASSLARTGRTGGYTF. V is TRBV7-2 and J is TRBJ1-2, with 8 bases that match TRBD1. CDR3 size: 16 residues. V gave up 0 bases and J gave up 7 bases; unmatched junction bases: 10. Looked up from germline, CDR1 is SGHTA and CDR2 is FQGNSA.

This rearrangement joins TRBV5-1 to TRBJ2-3, with D possibly TRBD2 on 5 matching bases. Deletions cut 3 bases from V and 0 bases from J, with 11 bases between. The CDR3 length is 15 residues. Germline CDR1 SGHRS, CDR2 YFSETQ. The CDR3: CASSSGSTSTDTQYF. The CDR3 nucleotides read TGCGCCAGCAGCTCGGGGAGTACCAGCACAGATACGCAGTATTTT.

The chain joins TRBV30 to TRBJ2-7, with a tentative D call TRBD2 (6 bases). Germline V gene data show CDR1 as GTSNPN and CDR2 as SVGIG (reference sequence). This CDR3 contains 16 residues. Between the trimmed V and J ends, which lost 1 base and 0 bases, there was a span of 16 bases. Here the CDR3 DNA reads TGTGCCTGGAGTGATAAGCGGGCCCAAAGCTCCTACGAGCAGTACTTC. This encodes CAWSDKRAQSSYEQYF.

The genes are TRBV18 and TRBJ2-5, with 7 positions matching TRBD1. V gave up 2 bases and J gave up 5 bases; unmatched junction bases: 2. The germline gives CDR1 KGHSH, CDR2 LQKENI. The CDR3 sequence is 13 residues long. The DNA of the CDR3 is TGTGCCAGCTCACCAGTGGACAGGGAGACCCAGTACTTC. It translates to CASSPVDRETQYF.

This clone has only a few counts. This sequence joins TRBV11-3 and TRBJ2-7; D remains ambiguous. CDR3 length equals 13 residues. CDR1 is SGHNT, CDR2 YENEEA, per germline. The germline V and J ends were trimmed by 0 bases and 4 bases, with 7 bases remaining between them. Written as DNA, the CDR3 is TGTGCCAGCAGCTTAGATTATGAGTACGAGCAGTACTTC. This codes for CASSLDYEYEQYF.

The J gene is TRBJ1-2, the V gene TRBV23-1, with a possible D match to TRBD1 (5 bases). TRBV23-1 qualifies as an ORF whose function is uncertain. Trimming removed 0 bases from V and 2 bases from J, with 10 bases in between. The CDR3 covers 15 residues. The CDR3: CASSQSRDRNYGYTF. Written as DNA, the CDR3 is TGCGCCAGCAGTCAATCACGAGACAGAAACTATGGCTACACCTTC.

The chain links TRBV27 to TRBJ1-4; 12 nucleotides agree with TRBD1. Germline values: CDR1 MNHEY, CDR2 SMNVEV (reference sequence). The CDR3 consists of 16 residues. Trimming cost V 5 bases and J 8 bases; bases outside gene matches: 9. The CDR3: CASSRDRGRVREKLFF. The CDR3 region has the DNA TGTGCCAGCAGTAGGGACAGGGGGCGCGTACGAGAAAAACTGTTTTTT.

In its sample, this clone is medium-sized (0.01 to 0.1%). The chain combines TRBV5-4 with TRBJ2-7; 7 bases fit TRBD2. This CDR3 is built from 15 residues. In germline, CDR1 is SGHNT, CDR2 YYREEE (reference sequence). V shed 2 bases, J shed 6 bases, and the junction held 11 bases outside the gene matches. CDR3 loop: CASSFPPAGESEQYF. DNA for the CDR3: TGTGCCAGCAGCTTCCCCCCCGCGGGAGAGTCCGAGCAGTACTTC.

The genes are TRBV6-5 and TRBJ1-4, with 7 bases fitting TRBD1. Germline values: CDR1 MNHEY, CDR2 SVGAGI. The trim removed 6 bases at V and 1 base at J, leaving 5 bases unmatched. This CDR3 is 15 amino acids long. CDR3 nucleotides: TGTGCCAGCAGGAGAAACAGGGGAACTAATGAAAAACTGTTTTTT. Amino acid sequence: CASRRNRGTNEKLFF.

The J gene is TRBJ2-3, the V gene TRBV4-1; D possibly corresponds to TRBD1 (5 bases). Trimming took off 6 bases at V and 2 bases at J, with 9 bases between the two ends. CDR1 is MGHRA and CDR2 is YSYEKL in the germline V gene. The CDR3 is 13 amino acids. The CDR3 loop is CASRRQPTDTQYF. The DNA of the CDR3 is TGCGCCAGCAGGCGACAGCCCACAGATACGCAGTATTTT.